This T cell receptor (beta chain) was captured in a study of metastatic and nonmetastatic thyroid tumors. Study-wide results and limits: TCR beta diversity was reportedly significantly higher in malignant thyroid tumors than benign nodules, in blood and tumor.

TCRdb reassembled clones from the PCR reads with MiXCR. The sample records roughly 16,000 clones, around 35% being singletons. Until they underwent thyroid surgery, no patient had received any treatment. This clone was observed a few times. The antigen remains undetermined. Germline V lookup: CDR1 MDHEN, CDR2 SYDVKM. With 8 bases removed from V and 4 bases from J, the gap between germline ends came to 12 bases. The CDR3 sequence is 12 residues long. J is TRBJ2-7 and V is TRBV28; D not certain. The source of this sequence is a female donor with papillary thyroid cancer or a benign thyroid nodule (not recorded which). Some clones in this sample may be carry-over from other donors' samples. Sequenced sample: tumor tissue. The CDR3 sequence is CASWIGTYEQYF. The CDR3 nucleotides read TGTGCCAGCTGGATCGGAACTTACGAGCAGTACTTC.